Sequencing of this T cell receptor (beta chain) was carried out in a study of shared clonotypes between healthy human individuals. Data came from immunoSEQ multiplex PCR; TCRdb stores just in-frame clones and leaves some out. The sample has approximately 470,000 clones; 81% are singletons. CDR1 is SGDLS, CDR2 YYNGEE, per germline. CDR3 size: 13 residues. Regarding this clone: It is likely a read error: a sequence one base away is far more abundant.

Source material: PBMCs. The chain carries TRBV9 and TRBJ1-1, with D unresolved. This receptor was identified in a woman between 35 and 50 years old in good health. Some clones in this sample may be carry-over from other donors' samples. The CDR3: CASSVGTDTEASF. The CDR3 nucleotides are TGTGCCAGCAGCGTAGGAACAGACACTGAAGCTTCCTTT.